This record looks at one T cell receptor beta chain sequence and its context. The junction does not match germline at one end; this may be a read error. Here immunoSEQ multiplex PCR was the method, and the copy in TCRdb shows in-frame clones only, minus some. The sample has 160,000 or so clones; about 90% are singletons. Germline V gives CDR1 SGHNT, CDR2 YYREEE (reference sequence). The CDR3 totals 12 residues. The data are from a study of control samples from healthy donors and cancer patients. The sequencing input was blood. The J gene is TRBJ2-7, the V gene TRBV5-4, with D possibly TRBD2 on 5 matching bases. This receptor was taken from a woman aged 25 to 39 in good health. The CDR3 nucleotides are TGTGCCAGCGGCTTGGACTCGGGCGAGCAGTACTTC. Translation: CASGLDSGEQYF.